The rows below give T cell receptor beta chains drawn from one sample of a study of spatial heterogeneity in lung cancer. MiXCR, applied by TCRdb to the 5' RACE reads, yields one record per CDR3 protein. This sample has about 41,000 distinct CDR3 sequences, with around 11% found just once. This specimen consisted of PBMCs, obtained at surgery. Receptors were obtained from a female donor with early-stage non-small cell lung cancer. CDR3s include the opening cysteine and the closing phenylalanine or tryptophan. A D gene is named only where the DNA matches it firmly. Some rows have no size entry. The others give once, few or many, or a class for an expanded clone.

D	length	J	size	V	DNA	CDR3
TRBD2	16	TRBJ2-2	.	TRBV7-8	TGTGCCAGCAGCTTACCGGGAAGCGGGGGGACCGGGGAGCTGTTTTTT	CASSLPGSGGTGELFF
.	15	TRBJ1-6	.	TRBV19	TGTGCCAGTACCGCGGAGGAGGGCTTAGGATCACCCCTCCACTTT	CASTAEEGLGSPLHF
.	16	TRBJ2-1	many	TRBV7-2	TGTGCCAGCAGCTCCGCCTCAGGGTATTCCTACAATGAGCAGTTCTTC	CASSSASGYSYNEQFF
TRBD2	16	TRBJ2-5	.	TRBV2	TGTGCCAGCAGTGAAGCGAGTCTAGCGGGGCCGGCAACCCAGTACTTC	CASSEASLAGPATQYF
.	13	TRBJ2-3	many	TRBV7-3	TGTGCCAGCAGCTTCGAAGGTCTCCCACGGCAGTATTTT	CASSFEGLPRQYF
.	15	TRBJ2-1	.	TRBV29-1	TGCAGCGTTGAAAACCCTGGCGGAGGCCTCAATGAGCAGTTCTTC	CSVENPGGGLNEQFF
.	15	TRBJ1-2	.	TRBV7-9	TGTGCCAGCAGCCCCCCCCCTCCCGGGAACTATGGCTACACCTTC	CASSPPPPGNYGYTF
TRBD1	16	TRBJ1-1	few	TRBV18	TGTGCCAGCTCACCACGGGACAGGGTAGGTGTGACTGAAGCTTTCTTT	CASSPRDRVGVTEAFF
TRBD1	15	TRBJ1-5	many	TRBV12-3/TRBV12-4	TGTGCCAGCAGCCCCACCGGACAGGGCCATCAGCCCCAGCATTTT	CASSPTGQGHQPQHF
.	13	TRBJ2-7	many	TRBV2	TGTGCCAGCAGGGTCAGGGATCCCTACGAGCAGTACTTC	CASRVRDPYEQYF
TRBD1	14	TRBJ2-5	few	TRBV7-9	TGTGCCAGCAGCCAGGGGGCAGGGTCAGAGACCCAGTACTTC	CASSQGAGSETQYF
.	12	TRBJ2-5	few	TRBV5-5	TGTGCCAGCAGCCAAGGCACGGAGACCCAGTACTTC	CASSQGTETQYF
.	15	TRBJ2-3	many	TRBV20-1	TGCAGTGCTAGAGAGCGGCTCCTCAGCACAGATACGCAGTATTTT	CSARERLLSTDTQYF
TRBD2	13	TRBJ2-5	many	TRBV7-8	TGTGCCAGCAGCATTAGCGGGGGAGAGACCCAGTACTTC	CASSISGGETQYF
.	13	TRBJ1-2	.	TRBV7-8	TGTGCCAGCAGCTTTGGGGGCAACTATGGCTACACCTTC	CASSFGGNYGYTF
TRBD1	18	TRBJ1-6	many	TRBV5-1	TGCGCCAGCAGCTTGGATACAGGGGGCATCGTCTTTAATTCACCCCTCCACTTT	CASSLDTGGIVFNSPLHF
.	16	TRBJ2-1	.	TRBV19	TGTGCCAGTAGGCAAGACGGGGGCCACTACTCCAATGAGCAGTTCTTC	CASRQDGGHYSNEQFF
TRBD1	15	TRBJ1-5	many	TRBV6-2/TRBV6-3	TGTGCCAGCAGAAACCCCCGACAGGGCGGTCAGCCCCAGCATTTT	CASRNPRQGGQPQHF
TRBD2	18	TRBJ2-3	many	TRBV4-3	TGCGCCAGCAGCCAACCCCCGTTAACGGGGGGAATCACAGATACGCAGTATTTT	CASSQPPLTGGITDTQYF
.	13	TRBJ2-1	.	TRBV12-3/TRBV12-4	TGTGCCAGCAGACCCAAAGCCTACAATGAGCAGTTCTTC	CASRPKAYNEQFF
.	14	TRBJ2-7	many	TRBV20-1	TGCAGTGCTGTCCGAGGGACGGTCCCTAACGAGCAGTACTTC	CSAVRGTVPNEQYF
.	15	TRBJ2-2	once	TRBV6-1	TGTGCCAGCGCGGGGGGACAGGGCACGGCCGGGGAGCTGTTTTTT	CASAGGQGTAGELFF
TRBD2	19	TRBJ2-1	.	TRBV2	TGTGCCAGCAGTGAATTCCCGCGGGCTAGCGGGGGCCAAGACAATGAGCAGTTCTTC	CASSEFPRASGGQDNEQFF
.	10	TRBJ2-3	.	TRBV28	TGTGCCAGCGGAGGAGATACGCAGTATTTT	CASGGDTQYF
.	15	TRBJ1-2	few	TRBV5-1	TGCGCCAGCAGCCAGACAGCAGGGCAGGCCTATGGCTACACCTTC	CASSQTAGQAYGYTF
.	14	TRBJ1-3	few	TRBV5-1	TGCGCCAGCAGCTTGCAAGGGGCCGGAAACACCATATATTTT	CASSLQGAGNTIYF
TRBD1	15	TRBJ2-3	few	TRBV6-4	TGTGCCAGCAGTGCCACGGACAGGGGTGCAGATACGCAGTATTTT	CASSATDRGADTQYF